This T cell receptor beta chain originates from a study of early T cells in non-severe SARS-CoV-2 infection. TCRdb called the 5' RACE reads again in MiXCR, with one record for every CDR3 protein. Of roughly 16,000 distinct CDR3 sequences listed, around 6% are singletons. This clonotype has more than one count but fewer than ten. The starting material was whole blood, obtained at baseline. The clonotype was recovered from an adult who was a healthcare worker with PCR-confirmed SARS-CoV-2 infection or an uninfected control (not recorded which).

The CDR3 DNA sequence: TGTGCCAGCACCCCGTCGGGCACCGGGGAGCTGTTTTTT. Its protein is CASTPSGTGELFF. The chain recombines TRBV12-3 or TRBV12-4 with TRBJ2-2; D is unresolved. Deletions cut 7 bases from V and 4 bases from J, with 10 bases between. The length of the CDR3 is 13 residues.